Each of the 31 T cell receptor beta chains below was sequenced from the same sample in a study of PD-L1 blockade in urothelial cancer. TCRdb's table, derived via immunoSEQ multiplex PCR, lists solely in-frame clones and lacks some. This table has tens of thousands of clones, 70% to 90% appearing once. Sequenced material: PBMCs, taken around atezolizumab (anti-PD-L1) treatment. The receptors derive from a man aged 55 to 70 with urothelial cancer.

The V call is TRBV19, the J call TRBJ1-3, with D uncertain. The ends were cut back, 5 bases at V and 0 bases at J, with 11 bases in the middle. Germline V gene lookup returns CDR1 LNHDA and CDR2 SQIVND (reference sequence). This CDR3 region has 15 residues. CDR3 bases: TGTGCCAGTAGTCCGACTGTCCTCTCTGGAAACACCATATATTTT. Translated, it gives CASSPTVLSGNTIYF.

This clone was seen a single time. V usage is TRBV5-8 and J usage is TRBJ1-3, with D uncertain. V lost 0 bases, J lost 2 bases, and 6 bases lay in between. The CDR3 length is 14 residues. In germline, CDR1 is SGHTS, CDR2 YDEGEE. CDR3 sequence reads: CASSLVSAGNTIYF. For the CDR3, the DNA is TGTGCCAGCAGCTTGGTTTCAGCTGGAAACACCATATATTTT. The variable domain in full, with the rest retrieved from reference TRBV5-8 and TRBJ1-3, is EAGVTQSPTHLIKTRGQQATLRCSPISGHTSVYWYQQALGLGLQFLLWYDEGEERNRGNFPPRFSGRQFPNYSSELNVNALELEDSALYLCASSLVSAGNTIYFGEGSWLTVV.

A few counts support this clone. Different DNA sequences within this sample yield the same CDR3. This chain uses TRBV18 with TRBJ2-1; 14 bases are shared with TRBD2. The CDR3 length is 15 residues. Germline assignment: CDR1 KGHSH and CDR2 LQKENI. V shed 3 bases, J shed 7 bases, and the junction held 2 bases outside the gene matches. The chain's CDR3 is CASSPTSGGANEQFF. Here the CDR3 DNA reads TGTGCCAGCTCACCGACTAGCGGGGGGGCAAATGAGCAGTTCTTC.

Only a few counts were recorded for this clone. The chain employs TRBV4-3 and TRBJ2-2; 7 positions match TRBD1. Germline trimming cut 4 bases from V and 4 bases from J; bases unmatched to any gene: 6. The CDR3 spans 15 residues. CDR1 and CDR2 from the germline V gene are LGHNA and YSLEER. CDR3 residues: CASSPGGSGTGELFF. CDR3 DNA sequence: TGCGCCAGCAGCCCAGGGGGATCGGGCACCGGGGAGCTGTTTTTT.

V usage is TRBV5-1 and J usage is TRBJ2-5, with 7 bases that match TRBD1. The germline V gene encodes CDR1 SGHRS and CDR2 YFSETQ. There are 14 residues in the CDR3. V gave up 2 bases and J gave up 4 bases; unmatched junction bases: 5. CDR3 sequence reads: CASSFTGAGETQYF. The CDR3 nucleotides are TGCGCCAGCAGCTTCACAGGGGCAGGAGAGACCCAGTACTTC.

This chain uses TRBV4-1 with TRBJ2-7, with TRBD2 matching 7 bases. CDR1 MGHRA and CDR2 YSYEKL come from the germline V gene. Trimming cost V 1 base and J 4 bases; bases outside gene matches: 7. This CDR3 comprises 15 residues. CDR3 sequence: CASSQVSSGVYEQYF. As DNA, the CDR3 is TGCGCCAGCAGCCAAGTTTCTAGCGGCGTTTACGAGCAGTACTTC.

The count of this clone is one. This sequence joins TRBV4-3 and TRBJ2-2; no firm D call. The CDR3 totals 15 residues. Germline V lookup: CDR1 LGHNA, CDR2 YSLEER. V lost 0 bases, J lost 4 bases, and 9 bases lay in between. CDR3 sequence: CASSQERYGTGELFF. The CDR3 DNA sequence: TGCGCCAGCAGCCAAGAGCGGTACGGCACCGGGGAGCTGTTTTTT.

The rearrangement joins TRBV5-4 to TRBJ2-7; D is possibly TRBD2 (6 bases). There are 15 residues in the CDR3. Germline CDR1 SGHNT, CDR2 YYREEE (reference sequence). Deletions cut 0 bases from V and 1 base from J, with 11 bases between. The CDR3 reads CASSLGGGGSYEQYF. The CDR3 nucleotides are TGTGCCAGCAGCTTGGGGGGAGGAGGATCCTACGAGCAGTACTTC.

The genes are TRBV15 and TRBJ1-6, with a weak D call TRBD1 (5 bases). Trimming took off 0 bases at V and 9 bases at J, with 9 bases between the two ends. The CDR3 contains 14 residues. Germline CDR1 LNHNV, CDR2 YYDKDF (reference sequence). The chain's CDR3 is CATSRELQGSPLHF. The CDR3 DNA sequence: TGTGCCACCAGCAGAGAATTGCAGGGTTCACCCCTCCACTTT.

The sample holds one count of this clone. V is TRBV7-2 and J is TRBJ2-2; 10 positions agree with TRBD1. Germline V lookup: CDR1 SGHTA, CDR2 FQGNSA. Germline trimming cut 5 bases from V and 5 bases from J; bases unmatched to any gene: 8. There are 16 residues in the CDR3. The CDR3 loop is CASSIPRTGGTGELFF. DNA of the CDR3: TGTGCCAGCAGCATCCCCCGGACAGGGGGAACCGGGGAGCTGTTTTTT. The whole variable domain, filled in from reference TRBV7-2 and TRBJ2-2, reads GAGVSQSPSNKVTEKGKDVELRCDPISGHTALYWYRQSLGQGLEFLIYFQGNSAPDKSGLPSDRFSAERTGGSVSTLTIQRTQQEDSAVYLCASSIPRTGGTGELFFGEGSRLTVL.

The chain joins TRBV30 to TRBJ2-1; D possibly corresponds to TRBD2 (5 bases). Per germline, CDR1 GTSNPN and CDR2 SVGIG (reference sequence). The V and J ends lost 0 bases and 5 bases respectively, with 14 bases between them. The CDR3 spans 15 residues. The CDR3 spells CAWSVWSSRNNEQFF. The CDR3, as DNA: TGTGCCTGGAGTGTATGGTCTAGCCGCAACAATGAGCAGTTCTTC.

The chain combines TRBV11-2 with TRBJ2-4; 8 positions agree with TRBD1. The CDR3 loop spans 16 amino acids. Germline CDR1 and CDR2: SGHAT and FQNNGV. J was trimmed by 5 bases and V by 2 bases; bases with no gene match: 8. The CDR3 region has the DNA TGTGCCAGCAGCTTATCGACAGGGGCTGGCCAAAACATTCAGTACTTC. As protein: CASSLSTGAGQNIQYF.

The rearrangement uses TRBV4-2 and TRBJ2-4; D is undetermined. CDR3 size: 18 residues. Germline V gives CDR1 LGHNA, CDR2 YNFKEQ. V was trimmed by 0 bases and J by 0 bases, leaving 15 bases between them. The DNA for the CDR3 is TGTGCCAGCAGCCAAGATTTGGGCAGACAATTAGCCAAAAACATTCAGTACTTC. This translates into CASSQDLGRQLAKNIQYF.

The V gene is TRBV29-1, the J gene TRBJ2-5; 11 bases line up with TRBD1. The germline CDR1 and CDR2 sequences are SQVTM and ANQGSEA. J was trimmed by 9 bases and V by 2 bases; bases with no gene match: 11. The CDR3 is made up of 15 amino acids. The CDR3 is CSVESQDRGREAQYF. The CDR3 DNA follows: TGCAGCGTTGAATCACAGGACAGGGGGCGGGAGGCCCAGTACTTC. The whole variable domain, filled in from reference TRBV29-1 and TRBJ2-5, reads SAVISQKPSRDICQRGTSLTIQCQVDSQVTMMFWYRQQPGQSLTLIATANQGSEATYESGFVIDKFPISRPNLTFSTLTVSNMSPEDSSIYLCSVESQDRGREAQYFGPGTRLLVL.

The genes are TRBV5-1 and TRBJ1-6; 7 bases agree with TRBD1. Unmatched junction bases numbered 11, after V lost 2 bases and J lost 6 bases. The CDR3 extends over 17 amino acids. Germline lookup yields CDR1 SGHRS and CDR2 YFSETQ. CDR3 protein: CASSLGLPGQSNSPLHF. The DNA for the CDR3 is TGCGCCAGCAGCTTAGGTTTACCGGGACAGAGTAATTCACCCCTCCACTTT.

J is TRBJ1-5 and V is TRBV6-1; D is perhaps TRBD1 (5 bases). V dropped 6 bases and J dropped 3 bases, with 12 bases sitting between them. The CDR3 has 14 residues. Per the germline V gene, CDR1 is MNHNS and CDR2 is SASEGT. CDR3 residues: CASRDIGNNQPQHF. The CDR3 region has the DNA TGTGCCAGCAGGGACATAGGAAACAATCAGCCCCAGCATTTT.

The rearrangement uses TRBV5-1 and TRBJ2-3; 10 bases match TRBD2. Trimming at V came to 9 bases and at J to 4 bases, leaving 11 bases not matched to a gene. Looked up from germline, CDR1 is SGHRS and CDR2 is YFSETQ. This CDR3 is 15 amino acids long. CDR3 DNA: TGCGCCACCACCTACTATAGCGGGGGGCCAGATACGCAGTATTTT. It translates to CATTYYSGGPDTQYF. The full variable domain, its missing parts supplied by reference TRBV5-1 and TRBJ2-3, is KAGVTQTPRYLIKTRGQQVTLSCSPISGHRSVSWYQQTPGQGLQFLFEYFSETQRNKGNFPGRFSGRQFSNSRSEMNVSTLELGDSALYLCATTYYSGGPDTQYFGPGTRLTVL.

The CDR3 region has the DNA TGTGCCAGCAGCTGGGACAGGCCGTCTGGGGCCAACGTCCTGACTTTC. Its protein product is CASSWDRPSGANVLTF. The genes are TRBV5-4 and TRBJ2-6, with 8 bases aligning to TRBD1. The V gene's germline CDR1 is SGHNT and CDR2 YYREEE (reference sequence). The length of the CDR3 is 16 residues. The V and J ends lost 3 bases and 1 base, in that order; junction bases with no gene match: 3. Full variable domain (rest looked up from reference TRBV5-4 and TRBJ2-6): ETGVTQSPTHLIKTRGQQVTLRCSSQSGHNTVSWYQQALGQGPQFIFQYYREEENGRGNFPPRFSGLQFPNYSSELNVNALELDDSALYLCASSWDRPSGANVLTFGAGSRLTVL.

V and J are TRBV6-5 and TRBJ2-1, with TRBD2 matching over 8 bases. CDR3 length: 15 residues. In germline, CDR1 is MNHEY, CDR2 SVGAGI. Germline trimming cut 6 bases from V and 4 bases from J; bases unmatched to any gene: 8. The CDR3 loop reads CASSPSGGKYNEQFF. CDR3 DNA sequence: TGTGCCAGCAGCCCATCGGGGGGGAAGTACAATGAGCAGTTCTTC.

The chain employs TRBV19 and TRBJ2-1, with D maybe TRBD1 (6 bases). The CDR3 runs 15 residues. V was trimmed by 5 bases and J by 8 bases, leaving 19 bases between them. Germline V CDR1 and CDR2: LNHDA, SQIVND (reference sequence). Here the CDR3 DNA reads TGTGCCAGTAGTGGCCGGGACACAGGACTCGATGAGCAGTTCTTC. Amino acid sequence: CASSGRDTGLDEQFF.

The chain has TRBV10-1 and TRBJ2-2, with D maybe TRBD1 (6 bases). Trimming stripped 4 bases from V and 0 bases from J, with 12 bases between. CDR1 is WNHNN, CDR2 SYGVQD, per germline (reference sequence). The CDR3 runs to 16 residues. This chain's CDR3 is CASSASGGANTGELFF. The CDR3 DNA reads as TGCGCCAGCAGTGCCTCTGGGGGCGCGAACACCGGGGAGCTGTTTTTT.

This chain connects TRBV5-1 to TRBJ1-2, with 7 bases fitting TRBD1. The CDR3 is 14 amino acids. J was trimmed by 8 bases and V by 0 bases; bases with no gene match: 7. Germline values: CDR1 SGHRS, CDR2 YFSETQ. CDR3 bases: TGCGCCAGCAGCTTGGACAGGGGCGGTGGAGGCTACACCTTC. Translated: CASSLDRGGGGYTF.

The DNA for the CDR3 is TGTGCCAGCAGCTTACAGGGTACCTACGAGCAGTACTTC. Translation: CASSLQGTYEQYF. The chain employs TRBV11-3 and TRBJ2-7, with a possible D match to TRBD1 (5 bases). Deletions cut 2 bases from V and 2 bases from J, with 7 bases between. The V gene's germline CDR1 is SGHNT and CDR2 YENEEA. The CDR3 totals 13 residues.

The chain couples TRBV7-9 to TRBJ2-5, with 7 bases identical to TRBD1. Germline V CDR1 and CDR2: SEHNR, FQNEAQ (reference sequence). The CDR3 spans 15 residues. The ends lost 5 bases at V and 5 bases at J; junction bases unmatched: 11. CDR3 loop: CASSRPRGSGETQYF. For the CDR3, the DNA is TGTGCCAGCAGCAGACCCAGGGGGTCGGGGGAGACCCAGTACTTC.

CDR3 coding DNA: TGCGCCAGCAGCCAGGAAGCCTTCTCAGGGGGCTATGGCTATGGCTACACCTTC. This gives the protein CASSQEAFSGGYGYGYTF. V gene TRBV4-3 combines with J gene TRBJ1-2, with 8 bases matching TRBD1. V trimming: 3 bases; J trimming: 4 bases; junction bases outside the gene matches: 16. The germline V gene has CDR1 LGHNA and CDR2 YSLEER. The length of the CDR3 is 18 residues.

The chain couples TRBV19 to TRBJ1-5; possibly TRBD1 for D (6 bases). The germline CDR1 and CDR2 sequences are LNHDA and SQIVND (reference sequence). The CDR3 is 14 amino acids. Trimming took 5 bases from V and 5 from J, leaving 13 bases between them. This CDR3 is CASSPPQGHQPQHF. The CDR3 coding sequence is TGTGCCAGTAGTCCACCACAGGGACATCAGCCCCAGCATTTT.

The J gene is TRBJ2-7, the V gene TRBV6-5; possibly TRBD1 for D (5 bases). The CDR3 loop spans 13 amino acids. V lost 2 bases and J lost 5, with 10 bases in between. Germline V lookup: CDR1 MNHEY, CDR2 SVGAGI. The CDR3 protein is CASSYGQLDEQYF. The CDR3 DNA follows: TGTGCCAGCAGTTACGGACAATTAGACGAGCAGTACTTC.

V and J are TRBV11-1 and TRBJ2-7; no firm D call. Germline CDR1 SGHAT, CDR2 FQDESV (reference sequence). This CDR3 is 15 amino acids long. V shed 1 base and J shed 0 bases, with 10 bases lying between them. CDR3 loop: CASSLVPGLSYEQYF. CDR3 DNA sequence: TGTGCCAGCAGCTTAGTCCCGGGTCTCTCCTACGAGCAGTACTTC.

The chain is built from TRBV2 and TRBJ2-7; D remains ambiguous. The ends were cut back, 1 base at V and 7 bases at J, with 8 bases in the middle. Germline lookup yields CDR1 SNHLY and CDR2 FYNNEI. The CDR3 loop spans 12 amino acids. In DNA form, the CDR3 reads TGTGCCAGCAGTGAAGATTGGAGAGAGCAGTACTTC. Translating gives CASSEDWREQYF.

The V gene is TRBV27, the J gene TRBJ2-1; no reliable D call. Germline CDR1 reads MNHEY; CDR2 reads SMNVEV (reference sequence). This CDR3 comprises 18 residues. V was cut by 5 bases and J by 4 bases, with 24 bases left in between. For the CDR3, the DNA is TGTGCCAGCAGTCCCCTGGGTGCGGCCTATTCACAATACAATGAGCAGTTCTTC. Its translation: CASSPLGAAYSQYNEQFF.

This chain links TRBV27 with TRBJ2-7, with TRBD1 identical over 8 bases. Trimming at V came to 8 bases and at J to 1 base, leaving 4 bases not matched to a gene. This CDR3 spans 13 amino acids. From germline, CDR1 is MNHEY and CDR2 SMNVEV (reference sequence). The CDR3, as DNA: TGTGCCAGCCCCGGGACAGGATCCTACGAGCAGTACTTC. Translating gives CASPGTGSYEQYF.